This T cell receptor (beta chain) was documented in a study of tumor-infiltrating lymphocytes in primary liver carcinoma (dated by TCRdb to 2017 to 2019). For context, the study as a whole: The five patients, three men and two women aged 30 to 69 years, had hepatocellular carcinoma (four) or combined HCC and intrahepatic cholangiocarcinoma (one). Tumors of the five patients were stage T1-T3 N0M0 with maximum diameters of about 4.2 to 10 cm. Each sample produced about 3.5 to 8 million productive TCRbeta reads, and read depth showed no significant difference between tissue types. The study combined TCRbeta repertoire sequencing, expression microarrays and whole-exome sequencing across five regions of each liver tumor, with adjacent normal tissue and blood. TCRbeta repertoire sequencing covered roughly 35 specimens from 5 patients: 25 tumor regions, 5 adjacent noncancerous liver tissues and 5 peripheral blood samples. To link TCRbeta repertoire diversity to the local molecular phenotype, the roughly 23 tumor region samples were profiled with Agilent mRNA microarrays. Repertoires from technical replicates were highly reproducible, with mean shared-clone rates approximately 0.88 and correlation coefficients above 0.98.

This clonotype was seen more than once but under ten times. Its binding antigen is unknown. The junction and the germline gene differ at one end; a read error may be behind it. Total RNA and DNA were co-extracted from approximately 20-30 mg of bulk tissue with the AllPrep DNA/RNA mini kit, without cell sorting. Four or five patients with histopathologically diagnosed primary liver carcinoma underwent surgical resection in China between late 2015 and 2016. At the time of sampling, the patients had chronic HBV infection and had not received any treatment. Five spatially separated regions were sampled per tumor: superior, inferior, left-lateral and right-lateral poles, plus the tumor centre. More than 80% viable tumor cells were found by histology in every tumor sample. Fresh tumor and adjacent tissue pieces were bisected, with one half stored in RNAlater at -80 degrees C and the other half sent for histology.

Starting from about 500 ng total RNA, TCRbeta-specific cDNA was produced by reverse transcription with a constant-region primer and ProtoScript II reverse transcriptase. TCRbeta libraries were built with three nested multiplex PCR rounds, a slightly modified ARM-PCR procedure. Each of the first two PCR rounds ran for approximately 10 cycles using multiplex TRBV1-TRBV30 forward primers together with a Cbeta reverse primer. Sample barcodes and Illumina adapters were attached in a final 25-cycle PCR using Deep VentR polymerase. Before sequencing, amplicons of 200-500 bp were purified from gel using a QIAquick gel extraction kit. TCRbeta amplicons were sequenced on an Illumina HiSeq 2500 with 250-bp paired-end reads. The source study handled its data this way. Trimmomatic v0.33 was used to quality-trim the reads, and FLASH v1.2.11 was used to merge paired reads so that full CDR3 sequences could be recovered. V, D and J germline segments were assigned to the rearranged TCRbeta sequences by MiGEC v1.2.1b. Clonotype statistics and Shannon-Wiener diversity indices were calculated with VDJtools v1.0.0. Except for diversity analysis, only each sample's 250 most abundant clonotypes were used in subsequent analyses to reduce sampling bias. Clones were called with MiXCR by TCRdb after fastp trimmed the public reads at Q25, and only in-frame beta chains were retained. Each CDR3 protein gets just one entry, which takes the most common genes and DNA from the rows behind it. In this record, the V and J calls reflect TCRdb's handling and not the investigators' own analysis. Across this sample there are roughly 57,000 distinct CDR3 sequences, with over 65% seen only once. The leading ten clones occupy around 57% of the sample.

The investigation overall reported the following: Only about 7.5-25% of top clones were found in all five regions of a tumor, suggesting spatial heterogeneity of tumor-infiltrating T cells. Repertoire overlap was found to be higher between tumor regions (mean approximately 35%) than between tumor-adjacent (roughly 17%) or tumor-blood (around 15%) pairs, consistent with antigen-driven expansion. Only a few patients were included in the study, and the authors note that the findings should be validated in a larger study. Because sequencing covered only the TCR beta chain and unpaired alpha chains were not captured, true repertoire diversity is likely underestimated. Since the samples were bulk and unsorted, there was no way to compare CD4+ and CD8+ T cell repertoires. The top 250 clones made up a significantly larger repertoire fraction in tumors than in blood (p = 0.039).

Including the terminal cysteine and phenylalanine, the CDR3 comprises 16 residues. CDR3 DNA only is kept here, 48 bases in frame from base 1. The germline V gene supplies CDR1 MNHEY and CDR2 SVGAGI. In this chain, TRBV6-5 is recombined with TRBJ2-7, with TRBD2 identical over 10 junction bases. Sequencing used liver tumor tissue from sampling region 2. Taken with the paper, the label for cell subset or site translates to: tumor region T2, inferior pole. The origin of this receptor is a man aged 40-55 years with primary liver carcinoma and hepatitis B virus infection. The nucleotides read TGTGCCAGCAGTTACGGGCTAGCGGGGGTATCGGGGGAGCGGTACTTC. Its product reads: CASSYGLAGVSGERYF.